What follows are 10 T cell receptor beta chains derived from one specimen sequenced in a study of cytomegalovirus exposure and HLA in healthy donors. Measured with immunoSEQ multiplex PCR; TCRdb has only the in-frame clones, and not every one. Here the sample spans roughly 47,000 clones, 90% to 95% being singletons. What was sequenced was PBMCs. These receptors all come from a woman aged 18-35 years in good health and CMV-seronegative.

This clone was observed a single time. The CDR3 region is CAIRAGVGNTIYF. In DNA form, the CDR3 reads TGTGCCATCAGGGCAGGGGTTGGAAACACCATATATTTT. The chain uses TRBV10-3 and TRBJ1-3; D perhaps matches TRBD1 (6 bases). Germline V gene sequence: CDR1 ENHRY, CDR2 SYGVKD. The CDR3 totals 13 residues. V lost 6 bases, J lost 3 bases, and 9 bases lay in between.

The chain carries TRBV10-2 and TRBJ2-7; TRBD2 matches at 10 bases. Germline V gene data show CDR1 as WSHSY and CDR2 as SAAADI. Unmatched junction bases numbered 6, after V lost 4 bases and J lost 3 bases. The CDR3 contains 15 residues. As DNA, the CDR3 is TGCGCCAGCAGTGCCGGAGCGGGAGGGTTCTACGAGCAGTACTTC. Protein product: CASSAGAGGFYEQYF.

The CDR3 bases are TGTGCCAGCAGTTACTGGGCAGAAGAAGCTTTCTTT. Protein product: CASSYWAEEAFF. The chain carries TRBV6-6 and TRBJ1-1; no definite D call. V shed 1 base and J shed 8 bases, with 8 bases lying between them. Germline V lookup: CDR1 MNHNY, CDR2 SVGAGI (reference sequence). This CDR3 has 12 amino acids.

The rearrangement uses TRBV11-1 and TRBJ2-1, with 8 bases identical to TRBD2. The CDR3 extends over 13 amino acids. The germline gives CDR1 SGHAT, CDR2 FQDESV (reference sequence). J was trimmed by 7 bases and V by 7 bases; bases with no gene match: 6. The DNA of the CDR3 is TGTGCCAGCACAGGACTAGCCCCAAATGAGCAGTTCTTC. Protein sequence: CASTGLAPNEQFF.

The V call is TRBV19, the J call TRBJ2-7; 8 bases agree with TRBD1. This CDR3 has 14 residues. Germline CDR1 is LNHDA and CDR2 is SQIVND (reference sequence). V was clipped by 6 bases and J by 6 bases; unmatched bases: 10. This chain's CDR3 is CASSTRTGKGEQYF. In DNA, the CDR3 is TGTGCCAGTAGCACACGGACAGGGAAGGGCGAGCAGTACTTC.

V and J are TRBV5-4 and TRBJ1-1; TRBD1 might be the D (6 bases). This CDR3 has 14 amino acids. V shed 4 bases and J shed 2 bases, with 12 bases lying between them. CDR1 SGHNT and CDR2 YYREEE come from the germline V gene (reference sequence). CDR3 protein: CASSTGQVNTEAFF. CDR3 nucleotides: TGTGCCAGCAGCACGGGACAAGTTAACACTGAAGCTTTCTTT.

J is TRBJ1-6 and V is TRBV6-4; D may be TRBD1 (6 bases). CDR1 MRHNA and CDR2 SNTAGT come from the germline V gene. The CDR3 runs to 14 residues. Deletions cut 3 bases from V and 9 bases from J, with 12 bases between. In DNA, the CDR3 is TGTGCCAGCAGTGAGGAGGGGGAGGGTTCACCCCTCCACTTT. Protein: CASSEEGEGSPLHF.

The rearrangement links TRBV27 to TRBJ1-4; D ambiguous. The CDR3 spans 13 residues. Per germline, CDR1 MNHEY and CDR2 SMNVEV (reference sequence). V lost 6 bases, J lost 6 bases, and 11 bases lay in between. The CDR3 spells CASRNSLYEKLFF. The DNA of the CDR3 is TGTGCCAGCAGGAACAGCCTGTATGAAAAACTGTTTTTT.

V usage is TRBV29-1 and J usage is TRBJ2-5, with D tentatively TRBD2 (6 bases). V was cut by 4 bases and J by 2 bases, with 11 bases left in between. The CDR3 covers 13 residues. Germline assignment: CDR1 SQVTM and CDR2 ANQGSEA. CDR3 coding DNA: TGCAGCGTTGTGGTCGGGGGTCAAGAGACCCAGTACTTC. This encodes CSVVVGGQETQYF.

This chain joins TRBV4-1 and TRBJ2-7; perhaps TRBD2 as D (5 bases). Deletions cut 0 bases from V and 3 bases from J, with 12 bases between. The CDR3 consists of 15 residues. Germline V CDR1 and CDR2: MGHRA, YSYEKL. In nucleotides, the CDR3 is TGCGCCAGCAGCCAAGAACTAGGGCAATTCTACGAGCAGTACTTC. Protein: CASSQELGQFYEQYF.